Listed below are T cell receptor beta chains from one sample, sequenced in a study of blood T cells in healthy people across ages. TCRdb used MiXCR to reprocess the 5' RACE reads, holding one entry per CDR3 protein. The repertoire consists of roughly 1.4 million distinct CDR3 sequences, with approximately 59% occurring once and the leading ten covering roughly 6.3%. Material for sequencing was blood. The receptors derive from a man younger than 35 in good health. Each CDR3 is given without its conserved first and last residue. Size tells how often a clone was seen (once, few, many) or the class of an expanded clone, and some rows leave it out.

v_call	j_call	clone_size	cdr3_aa
TRBV20-1	TRBJ2-1	-	SARRGRELNEQF
TRBV2	TRBJ2-3	-	ASKETNGTTDTQY
TRBV6-5	TRBJ1-2	few	ASSKDRPIEGYT
TRBV27	TRBJ1-2	few	ASSLISGYGYT
TRBV10-3	TRBJ2-2	-	AIRMSGELF
TRBV27	TRBJ2-5	few	ASSSWTGRIKTQY
TRBV5-1	TRBJ2-6	few	ASSLDLLAGTSGANVLT
TRBV11-2	TRBJ2-7	-	ASSLVFSPRETGYEQY
TRBV28	TRBJ1-1	once	ASSLYRPVAF
TRBV10-3	TRBJ2-7	-	ATTDNYEQY
TRBV5-1	TRBJ2-2	-	ASSHPARDSYTGELF
TRBV7-9	TRBJ2-7	few	ASSLEVGSYEQY
TRBV29-1	TRBJ2-7	few	SVDTAEPYEQY
TRBV29-1	TRBJ2-4	-	SVARGRADIQY
TRBV6-5	TRBJ2-3	-	ASRQGGEDTQY
TRBV3-1	TRBJ2-7	-	ASSQRGGPYEQY
TRBV4-2	TRBJ2-2	-	ASSQELASTGELF
TRBV5-1	TRBJ2-2	-	ASTLTGAANTGELF
TRBV20-1	TRBJ2-4	-	SARKAIEQY
TRBV6-2/TRBV6-3	-	-	ASSPTRGPDEQY
TRBV12-3/TRBV12-4	TRBJ2-1	-	ASRGLAGANLNNEQF
TRBV12-3/TRBV12-4	TRBJ1-5	-	ASSRTGGVQPQH
TRBV29-1	TRBJ1-1	many	SVARMNTEAF
TRBV6-2/TRBV6-3	TRBJ1-5	-	ASTDRGLSNQPQH
TRBV28	TRBJ2-1	-	ASSHEFRDRKNNEQF
TRBV27	TRBJ2-1	-	ASRSGSDNEQF
TRBV24-1	TRBJ2-3	-	ATSDLQSPTDTQY
TRBV5-6	TRBJ2-7	-	ASSLLFWAGRMKSYEQY
TRBV9	TRBJ1-2	many	ASSVGGTGTFGYT
TRBV20-1	TRBJ2-1	-	SASSRRGYNEQF
TRBV20-1	TRBJ2-1	few	SATAGNSYNEQF
TRBV7-9	TRBJ2-1	few	ASSPPQGARYNEQF
TRBV14	TRBJ2-1	-	ANSQTGLLSYNEQF
TRBV14	TRBJ1-1	-	ASSLTGGSAGTEAF
TRBV10-3	TRBJ1-2	few	AISENPTEDGYT
TRBV29-1	TRBJ2-4	-	SARTPGQGAYIQY
TRBV28	TRBJ2-7	-	ASSTGVVYEQY